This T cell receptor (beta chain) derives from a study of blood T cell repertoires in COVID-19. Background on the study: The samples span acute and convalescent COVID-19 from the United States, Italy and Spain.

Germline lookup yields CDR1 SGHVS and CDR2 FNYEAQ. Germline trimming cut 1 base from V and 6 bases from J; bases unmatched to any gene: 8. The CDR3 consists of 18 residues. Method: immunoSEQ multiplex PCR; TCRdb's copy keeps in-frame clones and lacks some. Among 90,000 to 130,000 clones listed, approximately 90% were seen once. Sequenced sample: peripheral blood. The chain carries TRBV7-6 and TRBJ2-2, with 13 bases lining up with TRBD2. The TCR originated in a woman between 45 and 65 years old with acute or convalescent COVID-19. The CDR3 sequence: CASSLGLAGGLGAGELFF. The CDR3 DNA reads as TGTGCCAGCAGCTTAGGACTAGCGGGAGGCCTGGGAGCCGGGGAGCTGTTTTTT. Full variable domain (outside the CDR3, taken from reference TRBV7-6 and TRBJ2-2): GAGVSQSPRYKVTKRGQDVALRCDPISGHVSLYWYRQALGQGPEFLTYFNYEAQQDKSGLPNDRFSAERPEGSISTLTIQRTEQRDSAMYRCASSLGLAGGLGAGELFFGEGSRLTVL.